This T cell receptor beta chain originates from a study of shared clonotypes between healthy human individuals. Turning to the study itself: The composition of the donors was a couple of women and a few men aged 18 to 49.

Trimming at V came to 3 bases and at J to 4 bases, leaving 3 bases not matched to a gene. The CDR3 length is 13 residues. CDR1 MNHNS and CDR2 SASEGT come from the germline V gene. Spread over ten immunoSEQ deep assay plates, unsorted PBMC DNA underwent sequencing. The assay was immunoSEQ multiplex PCR, and TCRdb's table has in-frame clones only and misses some. The sample includes about 490,000 clones, roughly 80% of them seen just once. This clone was detected once. The receptor's source is a middle-aged woman in good health. Some clones in this sample may be carry-over from other donors' samples. The sample comprised PBMCs. The chain links TRBV6-1 to TRBJ2-7; 7 bases map to TRBD1. The CDR3, as DNA: TGTGCCAGCAGTGAGACAGGGTTGTACGAGCAGTACTTC. It yields the protein CASSETGLYEQYF.